The 20 T cell receptor beta chains listed next were all sequenced from one sample in a study of T cell responses to AZD1222 COVID-19 vaccine. TCRdb's table, derived via immunoSEQ multiplex PCR, lists solely in-frame clones and lacks some. The sample lists around 250,000 clones, approximately 95% occurring once. The material sequenced was peripheral blood, taken on day 0 of AZD1222 vaccination. These receptors all come from an adult in good health.

The chain links TRBV3-1 (or the pseudogene TRBV3-2) to TRBJ1-1, with 8 bases aligning to TRBD1. Germline assignment: CDR1 LGHDT and CDR2 YNNKEL (reference sequence). The V segment lost 0 bases and the J segment 4 bases; nucleotides outside the gene matches: 4. The CDR3 length is 15 residues. CDR3 DNA: TGTGCCAGCAGCCAAGATTTGCAGGGGGCCACTGAAGCTTTCTTT. It is translated as CASSQDLQGATEAFF.

V gene TRBV29-1 combines with J gene TRBJ2-5, with TRBD2 identical over 11 bases. Germline V gene data show CDR1 as SQVTM and CDR2 as ANQGSEA. The CDR3 totals 16 residues. V was clipped by 1 base and J by 1 base; unmatched bases: 5. The CDR3 sequence is CSVEGASGRPQETQYF. DNA of the CDR3: TGCAGCGTTGAAGGGGCTAGCGGGAGGCCCCAAGAGACCCAGTACTTC.

The chain joins TRBV18 to TRBJ1-2; TRBD1 matches at 8 bases. Germline V CDR1 and CDR2: KGHSH, LQKENI. J lost 2 bases, V lost 3 bases, and 5 bases had no gene match. The CDR3 has 15 amino acids. CDR3: CASSPEGQGNYGYTF. The CDR3 region has the DNA TGTGCCAGCTCACCGGAAGGACAGGGAAACTATGGCTACACCTTC.

A note on this clone: The sample has other DNA sequences that encode this CDR3 too. This chain connects TRBV28 to TRBJ2-7; 9 bases fit TRBD2. Germline trimming cut 6 bases from V and 0 bases from J; bases unmatched to any gene: 3. From germline, CDR1 is MDHEN and CDR2 SYDVKM. This CDR3 is 14 amino acids long. The CDR3 region has the DNA TGTGCCAGCAGCCTACTAGCGGGCTCCTACGAGCAGTACTTC. Its translation: CASSLLAGSYEQYF.

This rearrangement joins TRBV5-1 to TRBJ2-2; D is unclear. Germline V lookup: CDR1 SGHRS, CDR2 YFSETQ. Trimming stripped 4 bases from V and 0 bases from J, with 10 bases between. The CDR3 loop spans 15 amino acids. The CDR3 coding sequence is TGCGCCAGCAGCCTGGCGACAACGAACACCGGGGAGCTGTTTTTT. Translated, it gives CASSLATTNTGELFF.

The CDR3 DNA follows: TGTGCCACCAGCAGGCGGGCCGTCGGGAATGAAAAACTGTTTTTT. Amino acids: CATSRRAVGNEKLFF. V is TRBV15 and J is TRBJ1-4; the D is unclear. The germline V gene has CDR1 LNHNV and CDR2 YYDKDF (reference sequence). Trimming left V 3 bases short and J 5 bases short, with 13 bases between. The CDR3 has 15 residues.

The chain joins TRBV4-1 to TRBJ1-5; a weak D match, TRBD1 (5 bases). Trimming stripped 0 bases from V and 7 bases from J, with 13 bases between. Germline-derived CDR1 and CDR2 are MGHRA and YSYEKL. The CDR3 has 15 amino acids. The CDR3 protein is CASSQDGGAWQPQHF. The CDR3 DNA is TGCGCCAGCAGCCAAGATGGAGGGGCTTGGCAGCCCCAGCATTTT.

V usage is TRBV5-8 and J usage is TRBJ1-1; unclear D gene. Trimming shortened V by 7 bases and J by 2 bases, and 21 bases separated the two germline ends. The CDR3 has 16 residues. CDR1 and CDR2 (germline): SGHTS, YDEGEE. The CDR3, as DNA: TGTGCCAGCCCCTCAGGTCCACAACAGAATAACACTGAAGCTTTCTTT. Protein product: CASPSGPQQNNTEAFF. Using reference TRBV5-8 and TRBJ1-1 for the parts outside the CDR3, the full variable domain is EAGVTQSPTHLIKTRGQQATLRCSPISGHTSVYWYQQALGLGLQFLLWYDEGEERNRGNFPPRFSGRQFPNYSSELNVNALELEDSALYLCASPSGPQQNNTEAFFGQGTRLTVV.

J is TRBJ1-3 and V is TRBV7-9; 8 positions agree with TRBD1. The germline V gene encodes CDR1 SEHNR and CDR2 FQNEAQ (reference sequence). Trimming took 5 bases from V and 8 from J; bases not matched to a gene: 8. This CDR3 spans 14 amino acids. DNA for the CDR3: TGTGCCAGCAGCCGTGGACAGGGAGCGGACACCATATATTTT. It is translated as CASSRGQGADTIYF.

The V call is TRBV9, the J call TRBJ2-7; D is unresolved. Per germline, CDR1 SGDLS and CDR2 YYNGEE. V was shortened by 0 bases and J by 7 bases, with 11 bases between the two germline ends. This CDR3 has 13 amino acids. The chain's CDR3 is CASSVGTDIEQYF. In DNA, the CDR3 is TGTGCCAGCAGCGTAGGAACGGATATTGAGCAGTACTTC.

The chain couples TRBV5-5 to TRBJ1-1; TRBD1 aligns across 8 bases. V shed 5 bases and J 2 bases; nucleotides not matched to a gene: 8. This CDR3 region has 15 residues. The germline gives CDR1 SGHKS, CDR2 YYEKEE (reference sequence). DNA for the CDR3: TGTGCCAGCAGTACTCCTCAGGGGGCAAACACTGAAGCTTTCTTT. Protein product: CASSTPQGANTEAFF.

The chain joins TRBV28 to TRBJ2-1; TRBD2 might be the D (5 bases). With 5 bases removed from V and 0 bases from J, the gap between germline ends came to 8 bases. Germline values: CDR1 MDHEN, CDR2 SYDVKM. The CDR3 is 14 residues long. CDR3 loop: CASSAGVSYNEQFF. The CDR3 DNA follows: TGTGCCAGCAGTGCCGGGGTCTCCTACAATGAGCAGTTCTTC.

J is TRBJ2-7 and V is TRBV28; tentative D call: TRBD2 (6 bases). Germline V gene lookup returns CDR1 MDHEN and CDR2 SYDVKM. Trimming shortened V by 5 bases and J by 7 bases, and 24 bases separated the two germline ends. The CDR3 totals 16 residues. CDR3 coding DNA: TGTGCCAGCAGTCGTTGGGCCCAGCTCCTTGGGAGGGAGCAGTACTTC. Amino acids: CASSRWAQLLGREQYF.

The J gene is TRBJ2-3, the V gene TRBV10-3, with 14 bases matching TRBD2. The CDR3 consists of 18 residues. CDR1 and CDR2 from the germline V gene are ENHRY and SYGVKD. The V segment lost 6 bases and the J segment 6 bases; nucleotides outside the gene matches: 14. CDR3 sequence: CAIRGSHSGLAGVDTQYF. The CDR3 DNA is TGTGCCATCAGAGGCTCCCACTCGGGACTAGCGGGAGTGGATACGCAGTATTTT.

This chain joins TRBV23-1 and TRBJ1-5; 8 nucleotides line up with TRBD1. TRBV23-1 is an ORF, with its function uncertain. The CDR3 covers 14 residues. V trimming: 4 bases; J trimming: 2 bases; junction bases outside the gene matches: 1. The CDR3 spells CASSPGQGNQPQHF. The CDR3 DNA reads as TGCGCCAGCAGTCCGGGACAGGGCAATCAGCCCCAGCATTTT.

The V call is TRBV24-1, the J call TRBJ2-2; D not resolved. This CDR3 has 14 amino acids. V was trimmed by 6 bases and J by 5 bases, leaving 12 bases between them. CDR1 and CDR2 from the germline V gene are KGHDR and SFDVKD. CDR3 sequence: CATSPLYPTGELFF. The CDR3 DNA follows: TGTGCCACCAGTCCTCTCTACCCGACCGGGGAGCTGTTTTTT.

The CDR3 bases are TGTGCCAGCAGCACCGGGACTAGCGGCACAGATACGCAGTATTTT. Encoded protein: CASSTGTSGTDTQYF. The chain joins TRBV5-4 to TRBJ2-3; 10 bases align to TRBD2. The ends lost 4 bases at V and 1 base at J; junction bases unmatched: 3. Germline V gene sequence: CDR1 SGHNT, CDR2 YYREEE (reference sequence). This CDR3 is built from 15 residues.

The chain carries TRBV12-3 or TRBV12-4 and TRBJ1-2; weak D call: TRBD1 (6 bases). V was trimmed by 3 bases and J by 7 bases, leaving 9 bases between them. This CDR3 spans 12 amino acids. The CDR3 DNA is TGTGCCAGCAGTTTCCTGGGGGCTGGCTACACCTTC. Encoded protein: CASSFLGAGYTF.

The J gene is TRBJ1-3, the V gene TRBV7-8, with a tentative D call TRBD1 (6 bases). Trimming shortened V by 5 bases and J by 0 bases, and 14 bases separated the two germline ends. In germline, CDR1 is SGHVS, CDR2 FQNEAQ. The CDR3 sequence is 16 residues long. CDR3 sequence (DNA): TGTGCCAGCAGCACCCGGGACACCTACTCTGGAAACACCATATATTTT. Translation gives CASSTRDTYSGNTIYF.

In regard to this clone: In the same sample, other DNA sequences code for this CDR3. V gene TRBV5-1 combines with J gene TRBJ2-1, with 7 bases matching TRBD1. The ends lost 0 bases at V and 0 bases at J; junction bases unmatched: 3. The CDR3 length is 16 residues. The V gene's germline CDR1 is SGHRS and CDR2 YFSETQ. The chain's CDR3 is CASSLEGGSSYNEQFF. The CDR3 region has the DNA TGCGCCAGCAGCTTGGAAGGGGGCAGCTCCTACAATGAGCAGTTCTTC. Filled out from reference TRBV5-1 and TRBJ2-1, the complete variable domain reads KAGVTQTPRYLIKTRGQQVTLSCSPISGHRSVSWYQQTPGQGLQFLFEYFSETQRNKGNFPGRFSGRQFSNSRSEMNVSTLELGDSALYLCASSLEGGSSYNEQFFGPGTRLTVL.